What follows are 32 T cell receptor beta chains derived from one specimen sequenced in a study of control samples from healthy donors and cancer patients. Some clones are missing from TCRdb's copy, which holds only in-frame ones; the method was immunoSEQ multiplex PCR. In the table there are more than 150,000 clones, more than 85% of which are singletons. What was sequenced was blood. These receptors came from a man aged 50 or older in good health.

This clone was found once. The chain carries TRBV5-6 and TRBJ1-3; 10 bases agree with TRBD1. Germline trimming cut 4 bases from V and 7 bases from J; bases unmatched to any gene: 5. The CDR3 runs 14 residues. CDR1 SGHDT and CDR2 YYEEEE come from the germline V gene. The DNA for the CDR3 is TGTGCCAGCAGCCCGACAGGGGGCGCCAACACCATATATTTT. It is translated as CASSPTGGANTIYF. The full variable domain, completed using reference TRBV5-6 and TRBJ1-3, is DAGVTQSPTHLIKTRGQQVTLRCSPKSGHDTVSWYQQALGQGPQFIFQYYEEEERQRGNFPDRFSGHQFPNYSSELNVNALLLGDSALYLCASSPTGGANTIYFGEGSWLTVV.

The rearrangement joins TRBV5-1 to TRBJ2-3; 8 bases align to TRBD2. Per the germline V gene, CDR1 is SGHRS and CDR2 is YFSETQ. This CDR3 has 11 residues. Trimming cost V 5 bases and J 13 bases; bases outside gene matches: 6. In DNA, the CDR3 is TGCGCCAGCAGAATAGCGGGAATTGAGTATTTT. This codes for CASRIAGIEYF.

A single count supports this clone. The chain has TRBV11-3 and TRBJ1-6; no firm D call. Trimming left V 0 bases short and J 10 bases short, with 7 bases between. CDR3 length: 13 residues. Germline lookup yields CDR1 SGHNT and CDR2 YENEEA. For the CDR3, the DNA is TGTGCCAGCAGCTTAGAAGGGTACTCACCCCTCCACTTT. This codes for CASSLEGYSPLHF.

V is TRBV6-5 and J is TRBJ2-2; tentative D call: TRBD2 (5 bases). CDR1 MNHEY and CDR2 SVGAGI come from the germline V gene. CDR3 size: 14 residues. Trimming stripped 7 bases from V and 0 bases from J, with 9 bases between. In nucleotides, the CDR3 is TGTGCCAGCAAGAGGGAATCGAACACCGGGGAGCTGTTTTTT. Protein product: CASKRESNTGELFF.

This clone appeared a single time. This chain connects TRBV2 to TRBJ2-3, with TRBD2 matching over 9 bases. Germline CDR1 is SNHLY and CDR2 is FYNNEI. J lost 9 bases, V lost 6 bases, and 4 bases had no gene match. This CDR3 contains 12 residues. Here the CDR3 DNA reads TGTGCCAGCAGCGAGACTAGCGGCACGCAGTATTTT. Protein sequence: CASSETSGTQYF.

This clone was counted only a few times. The CDR3 spells CASSKSGGNNSPLHF. The DNA for the CDR3 is TGTGCCAGCAGCAAATCGGGGGGGAATAATTCACCCCTCCACTTT. V and J are TRBV21-1 and TRBJ1-6. TRBV21-1 constitutes a pseudogene. The CDR3 consists of 15 residues.

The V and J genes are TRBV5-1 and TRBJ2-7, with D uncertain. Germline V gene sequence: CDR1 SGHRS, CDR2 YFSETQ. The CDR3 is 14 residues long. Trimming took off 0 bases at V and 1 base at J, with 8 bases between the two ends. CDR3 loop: CASSLGPASYEQYF. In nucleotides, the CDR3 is TGCGCCAGCAGCTTGGGACCTGCGTCCTACGAGCAGTACTTC.

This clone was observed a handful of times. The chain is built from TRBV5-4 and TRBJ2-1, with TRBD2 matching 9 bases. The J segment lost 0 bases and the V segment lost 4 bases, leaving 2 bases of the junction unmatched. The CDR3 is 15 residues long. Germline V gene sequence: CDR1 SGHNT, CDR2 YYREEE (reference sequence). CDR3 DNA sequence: TGTGCCAGCAGCCTGACTAGCGGCTCCTACAATGAGCAGTTCTTC. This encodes CASSLTSGSYNEQFF.

The CDR3 DNA follows: TGCGCCAGCAGCCAACCCGGACTAGCGGGAACCGGGGAGCTGTTTTTT. Protein product: CASSQPGLAGTGELFF. This chain connects TRBV4-1 to TRBJ2-2; 12 nucleotides line up with TRBD2. After removal of 2 bases from V and 5 bases from J, the junction contained 3 bases not matched to a gene. Germline CDR1 is MGHRA and CDR2 is YSYEKL. The CDR3 contains 16 residues.

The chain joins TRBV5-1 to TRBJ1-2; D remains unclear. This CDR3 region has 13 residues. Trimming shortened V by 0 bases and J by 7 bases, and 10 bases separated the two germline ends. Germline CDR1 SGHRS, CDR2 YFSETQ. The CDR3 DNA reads TGCGCCAGCAGCTTGGCTGCAGGCTCTGGCTACACCTTC. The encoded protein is CASSLAAGSGYTF.

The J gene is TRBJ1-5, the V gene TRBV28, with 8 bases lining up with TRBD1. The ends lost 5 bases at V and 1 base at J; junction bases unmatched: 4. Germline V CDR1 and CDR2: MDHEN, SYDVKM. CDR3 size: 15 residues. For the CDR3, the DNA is TGTGCCAGCAGTCCACAGGGGGGAAGCAATCAGCCCCAGCATTTT. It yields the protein CASSPQGGSNQPQHF.

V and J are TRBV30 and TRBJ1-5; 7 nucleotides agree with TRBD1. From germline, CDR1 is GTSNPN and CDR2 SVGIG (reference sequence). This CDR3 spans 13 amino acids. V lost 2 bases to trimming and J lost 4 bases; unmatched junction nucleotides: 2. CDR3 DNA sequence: TGTGCCTGGAGTTACAGGGGTAATCAGCCCCAGCATTTT. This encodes CAWSYRGNQPQHF.

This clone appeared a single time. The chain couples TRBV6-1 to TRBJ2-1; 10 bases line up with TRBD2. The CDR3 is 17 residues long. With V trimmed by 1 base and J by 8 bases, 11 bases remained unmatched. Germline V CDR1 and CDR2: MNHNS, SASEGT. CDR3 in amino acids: CASSEDLTSGYIDEQFF. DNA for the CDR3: TGTGCCAGCAGTGAAGACTTGACTAGCGGGTATATCGATGAGCAGTTCTTC.

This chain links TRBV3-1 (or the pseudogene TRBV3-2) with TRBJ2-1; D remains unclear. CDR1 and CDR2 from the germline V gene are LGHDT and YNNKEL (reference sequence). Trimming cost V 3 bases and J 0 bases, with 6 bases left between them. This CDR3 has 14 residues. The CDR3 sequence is CASSQRSSYNEQFF. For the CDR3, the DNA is TGTGCCAGCAGCCAGCGGAGCTCCTACAATGAGCAGTTCTTC.

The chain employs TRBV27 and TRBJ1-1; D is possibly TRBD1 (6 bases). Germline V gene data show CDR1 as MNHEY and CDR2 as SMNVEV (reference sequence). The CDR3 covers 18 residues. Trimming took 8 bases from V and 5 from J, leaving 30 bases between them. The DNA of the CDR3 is TGTGCCAGCTTACGGGGCCGGGGGGGGGCGTCTAGTAGGACTGAAGCTTTCTTT. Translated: CASLRGRGGASSRTEAFF.

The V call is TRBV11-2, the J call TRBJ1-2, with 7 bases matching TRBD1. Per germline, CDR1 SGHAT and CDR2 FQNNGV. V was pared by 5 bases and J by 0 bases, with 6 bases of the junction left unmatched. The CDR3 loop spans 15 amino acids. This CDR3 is CASSPPGTANYGYTF. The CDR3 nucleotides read TGTGCCAGCAGCCCCCCCGGGACAGCTAACTATGGCTACACCTTC. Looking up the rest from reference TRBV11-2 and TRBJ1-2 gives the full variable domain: EAGVAQSPRYKIIEKRQSVAFWCNPISGHATLYWYQQILGQGPKLLIQFQNNGVVDDSQLPKDRFSAERLKGVDSTLKIQPAKLEDSAVYLCASSPPGTANYGYTFGSGTRLTVV.

The CDR3, as DNA: TGTGCCACCAGTGACCGGGCCTTCTATGGCTACACCTTC. Protein: CATSDRAFYGYTF. The chain is built from TRBV24-1 and TRBJ1-2; D unresolved. Germline V lookup: CDR1 KGHDR, CDR2 SFDVKD. V was clipped by 4 bases and J by 4 bases, with 9 bases between them. This CDR3 is built from 13 residues.

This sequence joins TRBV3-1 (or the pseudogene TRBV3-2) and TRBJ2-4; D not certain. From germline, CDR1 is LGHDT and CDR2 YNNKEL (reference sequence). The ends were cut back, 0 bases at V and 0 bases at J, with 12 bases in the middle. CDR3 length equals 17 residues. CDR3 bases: TGTGCCAGCAGCCAAGACTCAATTGTTCTAGCCAAAAACATTCAGTACTTC. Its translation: CASSQDSIVLAKNIQYF.

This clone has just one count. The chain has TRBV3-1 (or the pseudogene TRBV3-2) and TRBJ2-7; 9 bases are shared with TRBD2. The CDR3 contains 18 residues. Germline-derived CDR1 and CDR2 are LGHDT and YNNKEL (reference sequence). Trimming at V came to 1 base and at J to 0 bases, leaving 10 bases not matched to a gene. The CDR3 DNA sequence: TGTGCCAGCAGCCAAGGGGCCCTACTAGCGGGCGCCTCCTACGAGCAGTACTTC. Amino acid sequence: CASSQGALLAGASYEQYF.

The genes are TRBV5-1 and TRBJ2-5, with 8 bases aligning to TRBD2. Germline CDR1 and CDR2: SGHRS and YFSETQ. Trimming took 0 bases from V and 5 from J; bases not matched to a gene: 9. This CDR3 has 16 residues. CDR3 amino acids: CASSLEVAGGWETQYF. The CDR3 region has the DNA TGCGCCAGCAGCTTGGAAGTGGCGGGGGGCTGGGAGACCCAGTACTTC.

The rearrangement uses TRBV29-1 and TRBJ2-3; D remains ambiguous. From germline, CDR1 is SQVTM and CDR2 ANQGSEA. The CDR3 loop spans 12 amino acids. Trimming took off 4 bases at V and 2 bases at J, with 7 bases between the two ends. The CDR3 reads CSVALHTDTQYF. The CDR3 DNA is TGCAGCGTTGCTCTCCACACAGATACGCAGTATTTT.

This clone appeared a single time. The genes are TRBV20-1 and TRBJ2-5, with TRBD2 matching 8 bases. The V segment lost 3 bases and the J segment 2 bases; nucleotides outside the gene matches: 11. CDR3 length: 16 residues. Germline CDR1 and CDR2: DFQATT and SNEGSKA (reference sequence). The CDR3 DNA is TGCAGTGCTAGTTTCCCTGGCGGGAGGCGACAAGAGACCCAGTACTTC. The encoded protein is CSASFPGGRRQETQYF.

Here the CDR3 reads CASSFLNTIYF. The CDR3 DNA reads as TGTGCCAGCAGTTTCCTGAACACCATATATTTT. This chain joins TRBV12-3 or TRBV12-4 and TRBJ1-3; D not certain. V gave up 3 bases and J gave up 7 bases, with 4 bases separating them. CDR3 size: 11 residues.

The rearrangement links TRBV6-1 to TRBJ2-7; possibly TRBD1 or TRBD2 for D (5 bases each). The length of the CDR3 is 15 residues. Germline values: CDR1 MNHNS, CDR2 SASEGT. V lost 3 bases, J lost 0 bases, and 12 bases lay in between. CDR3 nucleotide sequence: TGTGCCAGCAGTGATCCCGGGGCTGCCTCCTACGAGCAGTACTTC. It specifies CASSDPGAASYEQYF.

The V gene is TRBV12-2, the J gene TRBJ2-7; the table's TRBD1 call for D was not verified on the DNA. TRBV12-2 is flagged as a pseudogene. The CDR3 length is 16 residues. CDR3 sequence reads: CASRSQAETVTYEQYF. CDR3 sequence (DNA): TGTGCAAGTCGCTCCCAGGCCGAGACGGTGACCTACGAGCAGTACTTC.

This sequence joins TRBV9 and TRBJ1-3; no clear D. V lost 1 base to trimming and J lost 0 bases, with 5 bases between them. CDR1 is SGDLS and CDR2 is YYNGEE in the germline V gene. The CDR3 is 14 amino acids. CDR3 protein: CASSVRSSGNTIYF. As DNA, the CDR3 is TGTGCCAGCAGCGTAAGGAGCTCTGGAAACACCATATATTTT.

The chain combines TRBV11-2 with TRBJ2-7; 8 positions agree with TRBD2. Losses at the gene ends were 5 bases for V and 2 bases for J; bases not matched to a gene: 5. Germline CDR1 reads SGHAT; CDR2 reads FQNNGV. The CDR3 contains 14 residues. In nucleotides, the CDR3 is TGTGCCAGCAGCAGGACTAGCTTCACCTACGAGCAGTACTTC. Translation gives CASSRTSFTYEQYF.

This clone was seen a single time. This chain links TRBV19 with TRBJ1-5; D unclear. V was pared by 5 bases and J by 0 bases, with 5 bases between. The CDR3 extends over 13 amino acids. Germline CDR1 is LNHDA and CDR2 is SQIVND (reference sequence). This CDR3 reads CASSLNSNQPQHF. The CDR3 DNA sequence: TGTGCCAGTAGTTTGAATAGCAATCAGCCCCAGCATTTT.

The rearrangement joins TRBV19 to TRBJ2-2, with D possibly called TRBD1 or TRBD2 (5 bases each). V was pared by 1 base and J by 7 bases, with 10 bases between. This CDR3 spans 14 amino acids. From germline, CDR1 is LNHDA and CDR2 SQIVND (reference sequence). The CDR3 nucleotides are TGTGCCAGTAGTATAGTGGGGGTCGGCGGGGAGCTGTTTTTT. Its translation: CASSIVGVGGELFF. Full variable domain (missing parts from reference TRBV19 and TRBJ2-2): DGGITQSPKYLFRKEGQNVTLSCEQNLNHDAMYWYRQDPGQGLRLIYYSQIVNDFQKGDIAEGYSVSREKKESFPLTVTSAQKNPTAFYLCASSIVGVGGELFFGEGSRLTVL.

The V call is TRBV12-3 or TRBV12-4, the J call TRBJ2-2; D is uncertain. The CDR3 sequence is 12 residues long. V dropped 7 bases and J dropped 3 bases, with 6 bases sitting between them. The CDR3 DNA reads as TGTGCCAGCACCCAAGACACCGGGGAGCTGTTTTTT. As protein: CASTQDTGELFF.

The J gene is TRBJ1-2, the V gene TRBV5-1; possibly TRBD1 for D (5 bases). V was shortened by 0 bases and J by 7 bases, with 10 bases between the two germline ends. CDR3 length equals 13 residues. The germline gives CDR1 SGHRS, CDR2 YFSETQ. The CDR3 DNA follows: TGCGCCAGCAGCTTGGACAGGACGAGTGGCTACACCTTC. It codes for CASSLDRTSGYTF.

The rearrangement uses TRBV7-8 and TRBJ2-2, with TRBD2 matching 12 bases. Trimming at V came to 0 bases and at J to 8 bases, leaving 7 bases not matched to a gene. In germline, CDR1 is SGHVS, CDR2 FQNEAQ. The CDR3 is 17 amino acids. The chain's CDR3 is CASSLALAGGPRGELFF. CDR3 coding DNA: TGTGCCAGCAGCTTAGCGCTAGCGGGAGGGCCAAGAGGGGAGCTGTTTTTT.